This entry describes one TCR beta chain. The antigen remains unidentified. V was pared by 4 bases and J by 0 bases, with 4 bases of the junction left unmatched. Germline CDR1 SGHRS, CDR2 YFSETQ. The CDR3 is made up of 15 amino acids. This record belongs to a study of cytomegalovirus exposure and HLA in healthy donors. Points from the study as a whole: According to a later analysis, donors in an Asian-associated ancestry cluster reportedly had fewer N-insertions than the 666-donor mean. Later work found that TCR association rates differed between HLA loci; DRB1 had the most and HLA-C the fewest. In a later analysis, V- and J-gene trimming of beta chains associated with a DCLRE1C missense variant, replicated independently.

This cohort consisted of healthy bone marrow donors. Amplification used 60 Vbeta primers and 13 Jbeta primers. The table came from immunoSEQ multiplex PCR; TCRdb's copy has only in-frame clones and leaves some out. The table has 200,000 to 250,000 clones, approximately 78% seen once. V and J are TRBV5-1 and TRBJ1-5, with 7 bases that match TRBD1. Material: PBMCs. This receptor was obtained from a middle-aged woman in good health and CMV-seronegative. CDR3 in amino acids: CASSPGDSSNQPQHF. The CDR3 bases are TGCGCCAGCAGCCCAGGGGACAGTAGCAATCAGCCCCAGCATTTT.